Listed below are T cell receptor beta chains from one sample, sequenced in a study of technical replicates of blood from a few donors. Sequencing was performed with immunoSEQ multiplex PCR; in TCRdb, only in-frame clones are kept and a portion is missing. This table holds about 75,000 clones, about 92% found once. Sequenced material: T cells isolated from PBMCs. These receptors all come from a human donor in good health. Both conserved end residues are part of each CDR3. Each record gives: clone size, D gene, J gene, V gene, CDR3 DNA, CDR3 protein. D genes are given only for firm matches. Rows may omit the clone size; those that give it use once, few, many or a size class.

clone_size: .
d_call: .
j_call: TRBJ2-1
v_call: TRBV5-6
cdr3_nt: TGTGCCAGCAACTACAGGGACACCTACAATGAGCAGTTCTTC
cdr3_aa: CASNYRDTYNEQFF

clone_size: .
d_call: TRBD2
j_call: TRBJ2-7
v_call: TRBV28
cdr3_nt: TGTGCCAGCAGCGCCCCAACGGGGGGTATTGACGAGCAGTACTTC
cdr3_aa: CASSAPTGGIDEQYF

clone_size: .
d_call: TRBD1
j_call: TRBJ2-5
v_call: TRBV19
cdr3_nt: TGTGCCAGTAGTCGGGGGGGACAGGGGCCAGAGACCCAGTACTTC
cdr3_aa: CASSRGGQGPETQYF

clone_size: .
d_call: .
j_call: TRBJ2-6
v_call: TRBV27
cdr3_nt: TGTGCCAGCACGAAGACGGGGATTAGCTCTGGGGCCAACGTCCTGACTTTC
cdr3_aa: CASTKTGISSGANVLTF

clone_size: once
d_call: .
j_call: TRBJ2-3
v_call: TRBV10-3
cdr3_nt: TGTGCCATCAGTGAGATAACAGATACGCAGTATTTT
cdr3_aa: CAISEITDTQYF

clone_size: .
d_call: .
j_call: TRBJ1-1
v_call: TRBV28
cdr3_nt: TGTGCCAGCAGTTTAGGGAGGTGGGGACGGGGCACTGAAGCTTTCTTT
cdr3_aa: CASSLGRWGRGTEAFF

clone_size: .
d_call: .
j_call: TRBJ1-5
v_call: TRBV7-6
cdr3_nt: TGTGCCAGCAGCTTAGCCGGTGGGAGGGTCAATAGCAATCAGCCCCAGCATTTT
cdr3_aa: CASSLAGGRVNSNQPQHF

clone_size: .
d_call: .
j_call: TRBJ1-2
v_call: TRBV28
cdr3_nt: TGTGCCAGCAGTTTAGGTAGCCAGGGGCACCTCACTTTATATGGCTACACCTTC
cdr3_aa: CASSLGSQGHLTLYGYTF

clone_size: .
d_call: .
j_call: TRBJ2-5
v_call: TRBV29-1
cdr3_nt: TGCAGCGTGGCACCAGCGGCAAAAGAGACCCAGTACTTC
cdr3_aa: CSVAPAAKETQYF

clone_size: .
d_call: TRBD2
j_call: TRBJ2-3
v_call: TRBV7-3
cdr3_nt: TGTGCCAGCAGCTTGGGACTAGTGGGAGATACGCAGTATTTT
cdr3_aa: CASSLGLVGDTQYF

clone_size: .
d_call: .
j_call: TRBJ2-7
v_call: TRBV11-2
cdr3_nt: TGTGCCAGCAGCTCGTCGGGGAAGAGCTCCTACGAGCAGTACTTC
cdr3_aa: CASSSSGKSSYEQYF

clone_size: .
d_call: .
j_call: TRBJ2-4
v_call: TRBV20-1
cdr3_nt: TGCAGTGCTGGACAGCAGTACTTC
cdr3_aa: CSAGQQYF